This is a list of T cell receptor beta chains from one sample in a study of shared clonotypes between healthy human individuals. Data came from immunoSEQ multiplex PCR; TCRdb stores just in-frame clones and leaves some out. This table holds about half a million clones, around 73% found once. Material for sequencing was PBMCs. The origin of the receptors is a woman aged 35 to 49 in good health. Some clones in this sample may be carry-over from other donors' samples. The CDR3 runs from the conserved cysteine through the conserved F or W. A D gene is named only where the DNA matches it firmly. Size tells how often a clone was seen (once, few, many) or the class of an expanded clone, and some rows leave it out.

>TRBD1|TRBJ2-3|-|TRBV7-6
TGTGCCAGCAGCCCCCAGACAGGGCCCGACACAGATACGCAGTATTTT
CASSPQTGPDTDTQYF
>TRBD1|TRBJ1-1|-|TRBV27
TGTGCCAGCCACGACAGGGTTGGCACTGAAGCTTTCTTT
CASHDRVGTEAFF
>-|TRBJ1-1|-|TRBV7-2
TGTGCCAGCAGCTTAGCGTGGAAGATGAACACTGAAGCTTTCTTT
CASSLAWKMNTEAFF
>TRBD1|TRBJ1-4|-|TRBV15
TGTGCCACCAGCAGGTACAGGGGGCAAGGTGAAAAACTGTTTTTT
CATSRYRGQGEKLFF
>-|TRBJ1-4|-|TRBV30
TGTGCCTGGAGTCTGAGCCCCCCCGCAACTAATGAAAAACTGTTTTTT
CAWSLSPPATNEKLFF
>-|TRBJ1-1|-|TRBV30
TGTGCCTGGGGGGGGGCAGATCTTGAAGCTTTCTTT
CAWGGADLEAFF
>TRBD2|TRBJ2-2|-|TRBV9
TGTGCCAGCAGCGCCCTAGCGGGGCCGAACACCGGGGAGCTGTTTTTT
CASSALAGPNTGELFF
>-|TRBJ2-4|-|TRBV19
TGTGCCAGTCGCCAGATTCCTGGAAACATTCAGTACTTC
CASRQIPGNIQYF
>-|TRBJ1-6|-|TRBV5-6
TGTGCCAGCAGCTTGGTTTCGGCAGCTTCATCGCTTGGGTCACCCCTCCACTTT
CASSLVSAASSLGSPLHF
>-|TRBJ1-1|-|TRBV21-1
TGTGCCAGCAGTGATACTCGCCCACAGGGTAGGACTGAAGCTTTCTTT
CASSDTRPQGRTEAFF
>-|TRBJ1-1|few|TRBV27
TGTGCCAGCAGTTTTCGGAGTGGTCGCACTGAAGCTTTCTTT
CASSFRSGRTEAFF
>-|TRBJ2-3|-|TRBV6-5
TGTGCCAGCAAAATAGACGGCACAGATACGCAGTATTTT
CASKIDGTDTQYF
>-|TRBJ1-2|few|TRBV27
TGTGCCAGCAGTTCCTTGCAAAGAGGGGGTGGCTACACCTTC
CASSSLQRGGGYTF
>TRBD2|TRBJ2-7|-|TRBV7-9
TGTGCCAGCAGCGGGACTAGCGACTACGAGCAGTACTTC
CASSGTSDYEQYF
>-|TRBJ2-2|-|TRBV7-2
TGTGCCAGCAGCTTTTACGCGGGTACGAACACCGGGGAGCTGTTTTTT
CASSFYAGTNTGELFF
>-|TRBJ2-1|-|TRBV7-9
TGTGCCAGCAGCTCGACAAGCTCCTACAATGAGCAGTTCTTC
CASSSTSSYNEQFF
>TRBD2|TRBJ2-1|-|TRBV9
TGTGCCAGCAGCTCCGGGGCGGGAGCCTACAATGAGCAGTTCTTC
CASSSGAGAYNEQFF
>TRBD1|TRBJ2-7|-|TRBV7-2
TGTGCCAGCAGCATGACAGGGGGTAAAAGTTACGAGCAGTACTTC
CASSMTGGKSYEQYF
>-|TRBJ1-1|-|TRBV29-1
TGCAGCGGAAGTAAGGGGAGGTTTGAAGCTTTCTTT
CSGSKGRFEAFF
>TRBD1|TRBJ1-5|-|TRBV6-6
TGTGCCAGCAGCTACCTGGGACAGGGGCTGGTGCAGCCCCAGCATTTT
CASSYLGQGLVQPQHF
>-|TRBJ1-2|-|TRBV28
TGTGCCAGCAGTGACCGTTGGGGGGTGTATGGCTACACCTTC
CASSDRWGVYGYTF
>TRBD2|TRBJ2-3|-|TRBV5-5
TGTGCCAGCAGCGCCCGTCTAGCGGGAGGAGGAGATACGCAGTATTTT
CASSARLAGGGDTQYF
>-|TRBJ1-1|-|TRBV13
TGTGCCAGCAGCTTGGGGGGTAAAGCTTTCTTT
CASSLGGKAFF
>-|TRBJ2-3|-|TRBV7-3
TGTGCCAGCAGCCAAGGACAGAACACAGATACGCAGTATTTT
CASSQGQNTDTQYF
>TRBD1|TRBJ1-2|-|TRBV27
TGTGCCACCTACAGGGGGTCCTATGGCTACACCTTC
CATYRGSYGYTF
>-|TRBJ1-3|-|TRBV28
TGTGCCAGCAGTCCAGCAGGGGCGGGAAACACCATATATTTT
CASSPAGAGNTIYF
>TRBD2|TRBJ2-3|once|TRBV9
TGTGCCAGCAGCCCCCGGACTAGTATTACAGATACGCAGTATTTT
CASSPRTSITDTQYF
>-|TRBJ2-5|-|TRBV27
TGTGCCAGCAGTTTATACGGCCATATGGTGCGGAACCGGGAAGAGACCCAGTACTTC
CASSLYGHMVRNREETQYF
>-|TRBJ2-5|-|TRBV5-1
TGCGCCAGCAGCTTTTTAGGTCGACTAGAACAAGAGACCCAGTACTTC
CASSFLGRLEQETQYF
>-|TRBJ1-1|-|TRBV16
TGTGCCAGCAGCCAATCTAGTGGCGTGAACACTGAAGCTTTCTTT
CASSQSSGVNTEAFF
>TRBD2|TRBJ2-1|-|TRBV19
TGTGCCAGTAGTATTGGGGAGGGAGGTAGAAATGAGCAGTTCTTC
CASSIGEGGRNEQFF
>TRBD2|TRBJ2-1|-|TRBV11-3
TGTGCCAGCAGCTCCACTAGCGGGAGGGCCGATGAGCAGTTCTTC
CASSSTSGRADEQFF
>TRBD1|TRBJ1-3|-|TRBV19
TGTGCCAGTAGTTACAGGGGGACCTCTGGAAACACCATATATTTT
CASSYRGTSGNTIYF
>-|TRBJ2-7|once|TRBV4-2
TGTGCCAGCAGCCAAGATCGACTACAATACGAGCAGTACTTC
CASSQDRLQYEQYF
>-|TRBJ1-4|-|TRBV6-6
TGTGCCAGCAGAGGGGCGGCACCAACTAATGAAAAACTGTTTTTT
CASRGAAPTNEKLFF
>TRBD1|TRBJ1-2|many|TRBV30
TGTGCCTGGAGTGCCCTACAGGGGGGAGGCTACACCTTC
CAWSALQGGGYTF
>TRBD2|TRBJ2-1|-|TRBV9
TGTGCCAGCAGCCCACTGGGGGGACTAAATGAGCAGTTCTTC
CASSPLGGLNEQFF
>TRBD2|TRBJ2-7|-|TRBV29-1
TGCAGCGTTGATGATATGGCTAGCGGGAGTTACGAGCAGTACTTC
CSVDDMASGSYEQYF
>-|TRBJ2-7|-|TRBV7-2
TGTGCCAGTAAAACTCCCGAGCGACCTTTACAGTACTTC
CASKTPERPLQYF
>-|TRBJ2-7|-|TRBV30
TGTGCCTGGAGTGCCGACAGGTACGAGCAGTACTTC
CAWSADRYEQYF
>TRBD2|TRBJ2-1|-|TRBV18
TGTGCCAGCTCGGCGCACCCACTAGCGGATGGTAACAATGAGCAGTTCTTC
CASSAHPLADGNNEQFF
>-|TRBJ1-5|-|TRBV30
TGTGCCTGGAGGAGGCTAGCGGGAAACGTTGGCCGGGGCAATCAGCCCCAGCATTTT
CAWRRLAGNVGRGNQPQHF
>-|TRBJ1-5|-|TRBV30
TGTGCCTGGAGTCAAACAGCCTATAGCAATCAGCCCCAGCATTTT
CAWSQTAYSNQPQHF
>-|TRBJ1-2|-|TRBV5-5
TGTGCCAGCAGCTTGGCCGTGAGGGACTCCTCTCCCGTGAATGGCTACACCTTC
CASSLAVRDSSPVNGYTF
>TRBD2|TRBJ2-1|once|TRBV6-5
TGTGCCAGCAGTCTCCTTGCGGGAGGGTTGGATGAGCAGTTCTTC
CASSLLAGGLDEQFF
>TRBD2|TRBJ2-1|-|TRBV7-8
TGTGCCAGCAGCCCCCCGGGACTAGCGGATTACAATGAGCAGTTCTTC
CASSPPGLADYNEQFF
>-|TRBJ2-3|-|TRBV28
TGTGCCACTGCCAGGACGACAGATACGCAGTATTTT
CATARTTDTQYF
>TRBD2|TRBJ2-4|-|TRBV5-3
TGTGCCAGAAGCTACGGACTAGCGGGAGTTTCTAAAAACATTCAGTACTTC
CARSYGLAGVSKNIQYF
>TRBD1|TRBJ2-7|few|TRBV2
TGTGCCAGCAGAAGAGGGACAGAAGATTACGAGCAGTACTTC
CASRRGTEDYEQYF
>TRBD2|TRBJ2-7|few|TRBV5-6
TGTGCCAGCAGCTTCGGGACTAGCGCTCTATCCGAGCAGTACTTC
CASSFGTSALSEQYF
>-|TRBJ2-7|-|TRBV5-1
TGCGCCAGCAGCCTAGCCGGGTCCTACTACGAGCAGTACTTC
CASSLAGSYYEQYF
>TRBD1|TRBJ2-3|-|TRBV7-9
TGTGCCAGCAGCGTGGACAGGGTCCGCAACACAGATACGCAGTATTTT
CASSVDRVRNTDTQYF
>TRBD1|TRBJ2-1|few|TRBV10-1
TGCGCCAGCAGTGAGCTTGACAGGGGAGACGGGGATGAGCAGTTCTTC
CASSELDRGDGDEQFF
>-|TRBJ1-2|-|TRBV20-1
TGCAGTGCCTTAGATGGCTACACCTTC
CSALDGYTF
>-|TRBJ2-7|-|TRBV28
TGTGCCAGCAGTTTAGGCGGTACCTACGAGCAGTACTTC
CASSLGGTYEQYF
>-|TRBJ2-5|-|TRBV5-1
TGCGCCAGCAGCCTACAAGAGACCCAGTACTTC
CASSLQETQYF
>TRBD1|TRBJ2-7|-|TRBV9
TGTGCCAGCAGCATTAGGACAGGTCGATTTGAATACGAGCAGTACTTC
CASSIRTGRFEYEQYF
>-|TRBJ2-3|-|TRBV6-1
TGTGCCAGCAGTACAAGGGGTCTGTCAGATACGCAGTATTTT
CASSTRGLSDTQYF
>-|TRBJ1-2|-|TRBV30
TGTGCCTGGAGTGTAAAGCGCGGCTACACCTTC
CAWSVKRGYTF